The next 28 T cell receptor beta chains were all read from a single sample in a study of T cell responses to AZD1222 COVID-19 vaccine. Assay used: immunoSEQ multiplex PCR; TCRdb lists only in-frame clones, some missing. This sample has 150,000 to 200,000 clones, with 92% found just once. The sequencing here drew on peripheral blood, taken 28 days after the second AZD1222 dose. Receptors were obtained from an adult who received the AZD1222 COVID-19 vaccine.

This sequence joins TRBV6-5 and TRBJ1-2; 8 bases map to TRBD1. The germline gives CDR1 MNHEY, CDR2 SVGAGI. This CDR3 region has 15 residues. V dropped 4 bases and J dropped 3; count of bases not matched to a gene: 7. The CDR3 DNA reads as TGTGCCAGCAGTTCCCGCCAGACAGGGGACTATGGCTACACCTTC. Residues: CASSSRQTGDYGYTF.

The chain carries TRBV6-1 and TRBJ2-2; no reliable D call. V gave up 1 base and J gave up 8 bases, with 14 bases separating them. The CDR3 contains 15 residues. Germline CDR1 and CDR2: MNHNS and SASEGT. CDR3 in DNA: TGTGCCAGCAGTGAAGGGCCGGATACCGGTGGGGAGCTGTTTTTT. It specifies CASSEGPDTGGELFF.

This clone occurred once. CDR3 region: CASSSLGETQYF. The CDR3 DNA follows: TGTGCCAGCAGTTCTCTCGGGGAGACCCAGTACTTC. The rearrangement joins TRBV6-5 to TRBJ2-5; D ambiguous. Germline V gene sequence: CDR1 MNHEY, CDR2 SVGAGI. The V and J ends lost 4 bases and 5 bases respectively, with 8 bases between them. CDR3 length: 12 residues.

The CDR3 is CASSFGSSYEQYF. CDR3 DNA: TGTGCCAGCAGCTTCGGTAGCTCCTACGAGCAGTACTTC. The chain joins TRBV7-9 to TRBJ2-7; D gene unclear. CDR1 and CDR2 (germline): SEHNR, FQNEAQ (reference sequence). There are 13 residues in the CDR3. V was pared by 3 bases and J by 0 bases, with 6 bases between. The full variable domain, completed using reference TRBV7-9 and TRBJ2-7, is DTGVSQNPRHKITKRGQNVTFRCDPISEHNRLYWYRQTLGQGPEFLTYFQNEAQLEKSRLLSDRFSAERPKGSFSTLEIQRTEQGDSAMYLCASSFGSSYEQYFGPGTRLTVT.

The chain uses TRBV9 and TRBJ2-1; D might be TRBD2 (6 bases). Germline assignment: CDR1 SGDLS and CDR2 YYNGEE. This CDR3 is built from 14 residues. Trimming cost V 0 bases and J 10 bases, with 14 bases left between them. The CDR3 DNA reads TGTGCCAGCAGCGTAGATGGGGGGTCATGGGAGCAGTTCTTC. Translation: CASSVDGGSWEQFF.

This clone was detected only once. The chain uses TRBV28 and TRBJ1-2; D is perhaps TRBD1 (6 bases). V was shortened by 8 bases and J by 9 bases, with 22 bases between the two germline ends. CDR3 size: 14 residues. CDR1 is MDHEN, CDR2 SYDVKM, per germline. CDR3 in DNA: TGTGCCAGCTCGCCGGAAGGGGGACCGCTTAGCTACACCTTC. Encoded protein: CASSPEGGPLSYTF.

V is TRBV29-1 and J is TRBJ1-2, with 8 bases lining up with TRBD1. This CDR3 has 13 amino acids. Trimming cost V 6 bases and J 2 bases; bases outside gene matches: 5. Per the germline V gene, CDR1 is SQVTM and CDR2 is ANQGSEA. CDR3 residues: CSVSGQGNYGYTF. CDR3 nucleotide sequence: TGCAGCGTCTCTGGACAGGGCAACTATGGCTACACCTTC.

The chain combines TRBV6-2 or TRBV6-3 with TRBJ2-7; D is ambiguous. The germline V gene has CDR1 MNHEY and CDR2 SVGEGT. V dropped 6 bases and J dropped 7 bases, with 16 bases sitting between them. The CDR3 contains 13 residues. The CDR3 sequence is CASSDRLTWEQYF. CDR3 nucleotides: TGTGCCAGCAGCGACCGGCTCACGTGGGAGCAGTACTTC.

This clone was detected once. The chain couples TRBV5-6 to TRBJ2-4; 9 bases align to TRBD2. CDR3 size: 18 residues. Looked up from germline, CDR1 is SGHDT and CDR2 is YYEEEE. V dropped 4 bases and J dropped 7; count of bases not matched to a gene: 18. CDR3 residues: CASSAHWRRGGRGNIQYF. CDR3 DNA: TGTGCCAGCAGCGCCCATTGGCGGCGGGGGGGCCGTGGGAACATTCAGTACTTC.

CDR3 bases: TGTGCCAGCAGCTTTAAGGGAGGGAAACTGTTTTTT. Translation gives CASSFKGGKLFF. The chain couples TRBV11-2 to TRBJ1-4; D unresolved. The CDR3 has 12 amino acids. The germline V and J ends were trimmed by 3 bases and 11 bases, with 10 bases remaining between them. Germline lookup yields CDR1 SGHAT and CDR2 FQNNGV.

The genes are TRBV7-9 and TRBJ1-1; possibly TRBD1 for D (5 bases). V dropped 1 base and J dropped 1 base, with 7 bases sitting between them. The length of the CDR3 is 14 residues. Germline CDR1 reads SEHNR; CDR2 reads FQNEAQ (reference sequence). This CDR3 reads CASSLVGGNTEAFF. CDR3 coding DNA: TGTGCCAGCAGCTTAGTCGGGGGGAACACTGAAGCTTTCTTT.

CDR3 sequence reads: CASSLTEYRYTF. CDR3 nucleotides: TGTGCCAGCAGCTTAACCGAGTATCGCTACACCTTC. The chain uses TRBV7-9 and TRBJ1-2; D is undetermined. The V gene lost 2 bases and the J gene lost 9 bases, with 10 bases spanning the gap. The germline gives CDR1 SEHNR, CDR2 FQNEAQ (reference sequence). The CDR3 contains 12 residues.

This chain uses TRBV4-2 with TRBJ1-1; 9 positions agree with TRBD1. The CDR3 covers 18 residues. With 7 bases clipped from V and 0 bases from J, the junction kept 15 bases outside the gene matches. Germline lookup yields CDR1 LGHNA and CDR2 YNFKEQ. The CDR3 region is CASNSKWGGQGMNTEAFF. The CDR3 coding sequence is TGTGCCAGCAACTCTAAGTGGGGGGGACAGGGCATGAACACTGAAGCTTTCTTT.

The chain joins TRBV3-1 (or the pseudogene TRBV3-2) to TRBJ1-6; maybe TRBD1 (5 bases). V was clipped by 1 base and J by 5 bases, with 9 bases between them. The CDR3 runs 15 residues. From germline, CDR1 is LGHDT and CDR2 YNNKEL (reference sequence). The CDR3 spells CASSQAGGDNSPLHF. The CDR3 coding sequence is TGTGCCAGCAGCCAAGCCGGGGGGGATAATTCACCCCTCCACTTT.

V is TRBV7-8 and J is TRBJ2-1; 10 bases fit TRBD2. V was clipped by 4 bases and J by 4 bases; unmatched bases: 16. The CDR3 runs to 19 residues. The V gene's germline CDR1 is SGHVS and CDR2 FQNEAQ. Here the CDR3 DNA reads TGTGCCAGCAGCTCCCGACTAGCGGGTCCCGGCCTGCATTACAATGAGCAGTTCTTC. Amino acid sequence: CASSSRLAGPGLHYNEQFF.

This chain connects TRBV6-5 to TRBJ1-1; a weak D match, TRBD1 (5 bases). This CDR3 contains 14 residues. V shed 3 bases and J shed 8 bases, with 16 bases lying between them. Germline CDR1 and CDR2: MNHEY and SVGAGI. The CDR3 DNA sequence: TGTGCCAGCAGTTATCATGACAGAACCGGGGAAGCTTTCTTT. Residues: CASSYHDRTGEAFF.

This clone was observed a single time. The rearrangement links TRBV30 to TRBJ1-2, with TRBD1 matching over 9 bases. The length of the CDR3 is 15 residues. V trimming: 2 bases; J trimming: 7 bases; junction bases outside the gene matches: 11. Germline loops: CDR1 GTSNPN, CDR2 SVGIG (reference sequence). Here the CDR3 reads CAWSLTDRGGFGYTF. The DNA of the CDR3 is TGTGCCTGGAGTCTAACGGACAGGGGCGGATTTGGCTACACCTTC. Drawing the rest from reference TRBV30 and TRBJ1-2, the complete variable domain is SQTIHQWPATLVQPVGSPLSLECTVEGTSNPNLYWYRQAAGRGLQLLFYSVGIGQISSEVPQNLSASRPQDRQFILSSKKLLLSDSGFYLCAWSLTDRGGFGYTFGSGTRLTVV.

This clone showed up just a few times. The chain carries TRBV23-1 and TRBJ1-3; 8 positions match TRBD1. TRBV23-1 is labeled an ORF, and its function is uncertain. This CDR3 has 14 amino acids. V lost 2 bases and J lost 4; bases outside the gene matches: 1. CDR3 sequence (DNA): TGCGCCAGCAGTCAAAGGACAGGGGGAAACACCATATATTTT. The encoded protein is CASSQRTGGNTIYF.

Comment on this clone: The sample holds other DNA sequences that translate to the same CDR3. The chain employs TRBV5-1 and TRBJ1-3; no definite D call. CDR1 and CDR2 from the germline V gene are SGHRS and YFSETQ. The CDR3 has 13 residues. The V gene lost 0 bases and the J gene lost 4 bases, with 5 bases spanning the gap. The CDR3 loop reads CASSLGQGNTIYF. The CDR3 DNA sequence: TGCGCCAGCAGCTTGGGACAAGGAAACACCATATATTTT.

The V and J genes are TRBV18 and TRBJ1-6, with D tentatively TRBD1 (6 bases). There are 17 residues in the CDR3. The germline V gene has CDR1 KGHSH and CDR2 LQKENI. V lost 3 bases to trimming and J lost 5 bases, with 17 bases between them. In nucleotides, the CDR3 is TGTGCCAGCTCACCTGGTGGTGGGGGCGGCAATAATTCACCCCTCCACTTT. Translation: CASSPGGGGGNNSPLHF.

This chain joins TRBV6-5 and TRBJ1-2; unclear D gene. This CDR3 has 12 amino acids. Trimming removed 8 bases at V and 2 bases at J, with 9 bases between. Germline V gene data show CDR1 as MNHEY and CDR2 as SVGAGI. CDR3 amino acids: CASETQNYGYTF. In nucleotides, the CDR3 is TGTGCCAGCGAAACACAAAACTATGGCTACACCTTC.

The V and J genes are TRBV12-3 or TRBV12-4 and TRBJ2-7; no definite D call. V lost 5 bases, J lost 3 bases, and 11 bases lay in between. The CDR3 is 13 amino acids. Here the CDR3 reads CASSDGILYEQYF. CDR3 sequence (DNA): TGTGCCAGCAGTGACGGAATCCTCTACGAGCAGTACTTC.

The chain employs TRBV29-1 and TRBJ1-2, with D unclear. Germline CDR1 SQVTM, CDR2 ANQGSEA. The CDR3 covers 13 residues. Trimming cost V 4 bases and J 6 bases, with 15 bases left between them. CDR3 nucleotide sequence: TGCAGCGTTGCTAAGGTAGTCCCCCATGGCTACACCTTC. Its protein product is CSVAKVVPHGYTF. The variable domain in full, with the rest retrieved from reference TRBV29-1 and TRBJ1-2, is SAVISQKPSRDICQRGTSLTIQCQVDSQVTMMFWYRQQPGQSLTLIATANQGSEATYESGFVIDKFPISRPNLTFSTLTVSNMSPEDSSIYLCSVAKVVPHGYTFGSGTRLTVV.

The rearrangement links TRBV7-6 to TRBJ2-7; D is undetermined. The length of the CDR3 is 12 residues. Germline CDR1 SGHVS, CDR2 FNYEAQ. V shed 1 base and J shed 5 bases, with 6 bases lying between them. CDR3 residues: CASSLVSNEQYF. In DNA form, the CDR3 reads TGTGCCAGCAGCTTAGTATCGAACGAGCAGTACTTC.

The gene calls are TRBV12-5 and TRBJ1-1, with unresolved D. Germline values: CDR1 LGHNT, CDR2 FRNRAP. Trimming removed 6 bases from V and 0 bases from J, with 8 bases in between. CDR3 size: 13 residues. CDR3 nucleotides: TGTGCTAGTGGCCCTTTTATGAACACTGAAGCTTTCTTT. This encodes CASGPFMNTEAFF.

The chain couples TRBV30 to TRBJ1-2, with D hard to call. Germline lookup yields CDR1 GTSNPN and CDR2 SVGIG (reference sequence). There are 14 residues in the CDR3. The germline V and J ends were trimmed by 0 bases and 7 bases, with 15 bases remaining between them. The DNA for the CDR3 is TGTGCCTGGAGTGTCACCCGCCTGTCGGGTGGCTACACCTTC. Its translation is CAWSVTRLSGGYTF. Using reference TRBV30 and TRBJ1-2 for the parts outside the CDR3, the full variable domain is SQTIHQWPATLVQPVGSPLSLECTVEGTSNPNLYWYRQAAGRGLQLLFYSVGIGQISSEVPQNLSASRPQDRQFILSSKKLLLSDSGFYLCAWSVTRLSGGYTFGSGTRLTVV.

This rearrangement joins TRBV6-5 to TRBJ1-6, with D possibly matching TRBD1 (6 bases). The CDR3 loop spans 16 amino acids. Germline CDR1 MNHEY, CDR2 SVGAGI. Trimming shortened V by 4 bases and J by 6 bases, and 16 bases separated the two germline ends. CDR3 bases: TGTGCCAGCAGTTCCTTACAGGGCTTCGGTAATTCACCCCTCCACTTT. It encodes CASSSLQGFGNSPLHF.

The chain uses TRBV29-1 and TRBJ2-5, with TRBD2 matching 10 bases. This CDR3 is 18 amino acids long. J gave up 2 bases and V 0 bases, and 12 bases lay outside the gene matches. In germline, CDR1 is SQVTM, CDR2 ANQGSEA. The CDR3 coding sequence is TGCAGCGTTGAAGATCGGGTAGCGGGGGGCCACCCTCAAGAGACCCAGTACTTC. Translation: CSVEDRVAGGHPQETQYF.